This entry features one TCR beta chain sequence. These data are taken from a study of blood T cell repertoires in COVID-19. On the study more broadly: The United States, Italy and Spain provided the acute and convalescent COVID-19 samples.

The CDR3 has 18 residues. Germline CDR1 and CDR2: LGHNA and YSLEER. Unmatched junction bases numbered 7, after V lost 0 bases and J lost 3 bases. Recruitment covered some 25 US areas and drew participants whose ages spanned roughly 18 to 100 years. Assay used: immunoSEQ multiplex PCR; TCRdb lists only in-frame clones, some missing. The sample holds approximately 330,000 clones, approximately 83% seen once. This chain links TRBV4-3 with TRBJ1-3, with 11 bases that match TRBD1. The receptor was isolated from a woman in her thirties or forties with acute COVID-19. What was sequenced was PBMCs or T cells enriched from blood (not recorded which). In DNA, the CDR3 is TGCGCCAGCAGCCAAGAGTTCGGACAGGGGGCTTATGGAAACACCATATATTTT. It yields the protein CASSQEFGQGAYGNTIYF.